The T cell receptor (beta chain) under discussion was sequenced for a study of blood T cell repertoires in COVID-19. For the study at large: COVID-19 samples, acute and convalescent, were from the United States, Italy and Spain. From T cells, B-cell-depleted T cells, or PBMCs came the material, which was cDNA or gDNA.

The CDR3 length is 15 residues. Trimming pared 3 bases from V and 5 bases from J, leaving 17 bases between. Looked up from germline, CDR1 is SGHRS and CDR2 is YFSETQ. Per the authors' pipeline: Using reference gene primer amplification, nucleated cell counts were estimated. Clones were read by immunoSEQ multiplex PCR, and TCRdb kept only the in-frame ones, dropping some. V and J calls plus clone size are reproduced from that table; the DNA served to infer D and trimming. The sample shows roughly 100,000 clones, nearly 90% of them seen only once. Sequencing was carried out using peripheral blood. The receptor was derived from a man aged 45 to 65 in a cohort sampled during active COVID-19. The chain couples TRBV5-1 to TRBJ1-1; D not certain. The CDR3 region is CASSSTDTSRTEAFF. CDR3 nucleotide sequence: TGCGCCAGCAGCTCAACAGATACGAGTCGGACTGAAGCTTTCTTT. Combining the CDR3 with reference TRBV5-1 and TRBJ1-1 gives the whole variable domain KAGVTQTPRYLIKTRGQQVTLSCSPISGHRSVSWYQQTPGQGLQFLFEYFSETQRNKGNFPGRFSGRQFSNSRSEMNVSTLELGDSALYLCASSSTDTSRTEAFFGQGTRLTVV.